By share of the sample, the clone carrying this T cell receptor beta chain is medium-sized. Its antigen is still unknown. This record belongs to a study of lung T cells in sarcoidosis with Löfgren's syndrome. Across the study: Analyses focused on Löfgren's syndrome patients. Study-wide results and caveats: These T cells were suggested, not shown, to recognize a putative antigen.

MiXCR, run by TCRdb on the reads, gives a single entry per CDR3 protein. Counted here are several thousand distinct CDR3 sequences, under 25% occurring once; the ten biggest clones make up 20% to 25%. This TCR derives from a human donor with sarcoidosis (Löfgren's syndrome or another form), or a control subject (not recorded which). Specimen: CD4+ T cells from bronchoalveolar lavage fluid.

The CDR3 is CASSLVGYSNQPQHF. The DNA of the CDR3 is TGTGCCAGCAGTTTGGTGGGGTATAGCAATCAGCCCCAGCATTTT. V and J are TRBV27 and TRBJ1-5; no definite D call. From germline, CDR1 is MNHEY and CDR2 SMNVEV (reference sequence). The CDR3 length is 15 residues. Trimming removed 3 bases from V and 0 bases from J, with 9 bases in between.